This T cell receptor (beta chain) was recorded in a study of spatial heterogeneity in lung cancer. Study summary: Strong correlation linked TCR transcript counts in tumor regions to a T cell module score derived from matched bulk RNA-seq.

In this sample, this clonotype turned up many times. Its antigen is not known. The V segment lost 5 bases and the J segment 8 bases; nucleotides outside the gene matches: 10. The CDR3 is 15 amino acids. Noted time point: sample taken at primary tumor resection. Whole-study findings and limits: Counts of expanded alpha and beta TCRs within tumors tracked the tumor nonsynonymous mutation count.

Every cDNA TCR molecule received its own unique molecular identifier. TCRdb redid the calling of the 5' RACE reads with MiXCR, one entry per CDR3 protein. The sample includes around 100,000 distinct CDR3 sequences, approximately 4.7% seen only once; the top ten take 21%. The specimen was lung tumor tissue, collected at surgery. This clonotype was obtained from a male donor with early-stage non-small cell lung cancer. The chain couples TRBV12-3 or TRBV12-4 to TRBJ2-1; the match to TRBD1 covers 9 bases. The CDR3 region has the DNA TGTGCCAGCAGTCCCTGGGACAGGGTTCCCCATGAGCAGTTCTTC. Translation gives CASSPWDRVPHEQFF.